This T cell receptor beta chain was sequenced in a study of blood T cell repertoires in COVID-19. Seattle patients were enrolled during active infection and followed longitudinally. Authors' analysis steps: Reference gene primers were amplified, and this amplification served to estimate nucleated cell counts. Clones were sequenced by immunoSEQ multiplex PCR, and TCRdb holds only the in-frame ones, with some missing. That table is the source of V, J and clone size, and D and trimming were worked out from the DNA. The table has some 260,000 clones, approximately 88% seen once. Germline assignment: CDR1 SQVTM and CDR2 ANQGSEA. V gave up 6 bases and J gave up 5 bases; unmatched junction bases: 10. The CDR3 runs 14 residues.

The J gene is TRBJ2-3, the V gene TRBV29-1; 8 positions match TRBD1. Sequencing used peripheral blood. This receptor was obtained from a woman in her twenties or thirties with COVID-19, enrolled during active disease. CDR3 sequence (DNA): TGCAGCGTGAGACCGGGACAGGCTGGAGATACGCAGTATTTT. It is translated as CSVRPGQAGDTQYF.